This T cell receptor beta chain was observed in a study of T cell responses to AZD1222 COVID-19 vaccine. Per germline, CDR1 LNHDA and CDR2 SQIVND (reference sequence). CDR3 length equals 15 residues. The ends were cut back, 6 bases at V and 0 bases at J, with 14 bases in the middle. Of note for this clone: Its antigen is unidentified.

General study points: Scientists sampled the repertoires only once the peak T cell response had passed. In a largely white British group with more females than males, clonal diversity was possibly underestimated.

Method: immunoSEQ multiplex PCR; TCRdb's copy keeps in-frame clones and lacks some. The table includes 70,000 to 80,000 clones, roughly 90% detected once. The input for sequencing was peripheral blood, taken on day 0 of AZD1222 vaccination. The clonotype was recovered from an adult in good health. The chain couples TRBV19 to TRBJ1-1; D uncertain. CDR3 residues: CASSPGRSLNTEAFF. The CDR3 nucleotides are TGTGCCAGTAGCCCCGGACGGTCCTTGAACACTGAAGCTTTCTTT.